These 20 T cell receptor beta chains came from one sample sequenced in a study of blood T cell repertoires in COVID-19. Repertoires were generated with immunoSEQ multiplex PCR, while TCRdb's copy carries only in-frame clones and drops some. This table holds around 160,000 clones, 80% to 90% found once. Sequencing used peripheral blood. The receptors were sampled from a man aged 55 to 70 with acute or convalescent COVID-19.

This chain uses TRBV2 with TRBJ1-4, with 8 nucleotides matching TRBD1. Trimming removed 7 bases from V and 3 bases from J; junction bases left unmatched: 1. There are 13 residues in the CDR3. The germline V gene encodes CDR1 SNHLY and CDR2 FYNNEI. The CDR3 DNA follows: TGTGCCAGCACGGGACAGGCTAATGAAAAACTGTTTTTT. Translating it yields CASTGQANEKLFF.

In the case of this clone: At one boundary the junction diverges from the germline segment, which might be a read error. The chain has TRBV11-3 and TRBJ2-7; possibly TRBD1 for D (6 bases). The length of the CDR3 is 18 residues. The germline gives CDR1 SGHNT, CDR2 YENEEA. The CDR3 loop is CASSLAPDSQKPSHEQYF. CDR3 DNA: TGTGCCAGCAGCTTGGCCCCGGACAGCCAAAAACCCTCCCACGAGCAGTACTTC.

This sequence joins TRBV2 and TRBJ1-5; 11 bases line up with TRBD1. Germline V gives CDR1 SNHLY, CDR2 FYNNEI. This CDR3 is built from 14 residues. Unmatched junction bases numbered 3, after V lost 7 bases and J lost 4 bases. CDR3 in DNA: TGTGCCAGCACCGGGACAGGGGGAAATCAGCCCCAGCATTTT. Its protein is CASTGTGGNQPQHF.

The chain combines TRBV4-1 with TRBJ2-1; TRBD2 agrees at 7 bases. Germline V gene lookup returns CDR1 MGHRA and CDR2 YSYEKL. There are 16 residues in the CDR3. With V trimmed by 0 bases and J by 1 base, 3 bases remained unmatched. The CDR3 sequence: CASSQEEAGSYNEQFF. For the CDR3, the DNA is TGCGCCAGCAGCCAAGAGGAAGCGGGATCCTACAATGAGCAGTTCTTC.

This chain links TRBV15 with TRBJ1-2; D gene unclear. Germline V gives CDR1 LNHNV, CDR2 YYDKDF (reference sequence). The CDR3 length is 14 residues. V was trimmed by 0 bases and J by 8 bases, leaving 13 bases between them. CDR3 nucleotides: TGTGCCACCAGCAGAGATCCAACGACTGAGGGCTACACCTTC. It is translated as CATSRDPTTEGYTF.

This rearrangement joins TRBV6-5 to TRBJ1-6; weak D call: TRBD1 (6 bases). V gave up 2 bases and J gave up 12 bases, with 14 bases separating them. The CDR3 loop spans 14 amino acids. Germline V gives CDR1 MNHEY, CDR2 SVGAGI. CDR3 DNA sequence: TGTGCCAGCAGTTACAGTACCAGGGGCCAACCCCTCCACTTT. This encodes CASSYSTRGQPLHF.

This clone has more than one count but fewer than ten. The CDR3 sequence: CASSGEQRAAPQHF. Here the CDR3 DNA reads TGTGCCAGCAGTGGGGAGCAAAGGGCGGCGCCCCAGCATTTT. The chain links TRBV2 to TRBJ1-5; no clear D gene. The CDR3 length is 14 residues. From germline, CDR1 is SNHLY and CDR2 FYNNEI. V lost 4 bases to trimming and J lost 9 bases, with 16 bases between them.

On this clone: This same CDR3 is encoded by further DNA sequences in the sample. CDR3: CASSTGTGQETQYF. The CDR3 DNA sequence: TGTGCCAGCAGTACAGGGACAGGACAAGAGACCCAGTACTTC. The V call is TRBV6-5, the J call TRBJ2-5; 8 positions agree with TRBD1. Germline V gene data show CDR1 as MNHEY and CDR2 as SVGAGI. The CDR3 consists of 14 residues. V gave up 5 bases and J gave up 2 bases; unmatched junction bases: 4.

The rearrangement uses TRBV19 and TRBJ1-4, with D tentatively TRBD1 (6 bases). Germline V gives CDR1 LNHDA, CDR2 SQIVND (reference sequence). With 7 bases removed from V and 8 bases from J, the gap between germline ends came to 14 bases. The CDR3 has 13 amino acids. CDR3 amino acids: CASKGGGREKLFF. The CDR3 DNA reads TGTGCCAGTAAGGGAGGGGGGCGCGAAAAACTGTTTTTT.

The chain recombines TRBV7-2 with TRBJ2-7; 7 bases agree with TRBD1. V shed 2 bases and J 4 bases; nucleotides not matched to a gene: 5. From germline, CDR1 is SGHTA and CDR2 FQGNSA. The CDR3 has 14 residues. The CDR3 protein is CASSLTGALYEQYF. The CDR3 region has the DNA TGTGCCAGCAGCTTAACAGGGGCATTGTACGAGCAGTACTTC.

The chain is built from TRBV5-1 and TRBJ1-1; weak D call: TRBD1 (6 bases). The V end lost 4 bases, the J end lost 8 bases, and 18 bases lay between the germline ends. This CDR3 comprises 14 residues. CDR1 is SGHRS, CDR2 YFSETQ, per germline. In nucleotides, the CDR3 is TGCGCCAGCAGCCTATCTACAGGGAAGGGAGAAGCTTTCTTT. It is translated as CASSLSTGKGEAFF. The whole variable domain, remainder taken from reference TRBV5-1 and TRBJ1-1, is KAGVTQTPRYLIKTRGQQVTLSCSPISGHRSVSWYQQTPGQGLQFLFEYFSETQRNKGNFPGRFSGRQFSNSRSEMNVSTLELGDSALYLCASSLSTGKGEAFFGQGTRLTVV.

This chain connects TRBV12-3 or TRBV12-4 to TRBJ2-2, with a possible D match to TRBD1 (5 bases). The CDR3 runs 12 residues. The CDR3 loop reads CANGRASGELFF. The DNA of the CDR3 is TGTGCTAACGGCAGGGCCTCCGGGGAGCTGTTTTTT.

The gene calls are TRBV30 and TRBJ1-1; 8 bases are shared with TRBD1. V dropped 3 bases and J dropped 4; count of bases not matched to a gene: 13. Germline V gives CDR1 GTSNPN, CDR2 SVGIG (reference sequence). There are 16 residues in the CDR3. CDR3 in amino acids: CAWRTGGNRLGTEAFF. The CDR3 nucleotides are TGTGCCTGGAGAACAGGGGGAAATCGGTTGGGCACTGAAGCTTTCTTT. The complete variable domain, with remaining parts taken from reference TRBV30 and TRBJ1-1, reads SQTIHQWPATLVQPVGSPLSLECTVEGTSNPNLYWYRQAAGRGLQLLFYSVGIGQISSEVPQNLSASRPQDRQFILSSKKLLLSDSGFYLCAWRTGGNRLGTEAFFGQGTRLTVV.

The rearrangement joins TRBV6-9 to TRBJ2-1, with 9 nucleotides matching TRBD1. The trim removed 2 bases at V and 8 bases at J, leaving 10 bases unmatched. Looked up from germline, CDR1 is MNHGY and CDR2 is SVAAGI. This CDR3 comprises 16 residues. Written as DNA, the CDR3 is TGTGCCAGCAGTTATCCCGAACAGGGGGCCCTCGATGAGCAGTTCTTC. Protein: CASSYPEQGALDEQFF.

This chain joins TRBV6-2 or TRBV6-3 and TRBJ2-4, with 8 bases matching TRBD2. Germline assignment: CDR1 MNHEY and CDR2 SVGEGT. The CDR3 has 19 residues. The junction had 17 bases not matched to a gene; V was cut back by 6 bases and J by 1 base. Written as DNA, the CDR3 is TGTGCCAGCAGCCCCGGGGGCGGGGGGCTCCCCGGGGCCAAAAACATTCAGTACTTC. It specifies CASSPGGGGLPGAKNIQYF.

This chain links TRBV7-9 with TRBJ1-2; D is unclear. The length of the CDR3 is 14 residues. Trimming removed 1 base at V and 8 bases at J, with 14 bases between. The germline CDR1 and CDR2 sequences are SEHNR and FQNEAQ (reference sequence). CDR3 loop: CASSLGRPLDGYTF. For the CDR3, the DNA is TGTGCCAGCAGCTTAGGCAGGCCACTTGACGGCTACACCTTC.

V and J are TRBV13 and TRBJ1-2; 9 bases align to TRBD1. With 6 bases clipped from V and 7 bases from J, the junction kept 9 bases outside the gene matches. The CDR3 totals 14 residues. Germline V gene lookup returns CDR1 PRHDT and CDR2 FYEKMQ (reference sequence). The CDR3, as DNA: TGTGCCAGCAGAAGGACAGGGGAAGGCAGTGGCTACACCTTC. This translates into CASRRTGEGSGYTF.

The V and J genes are TRBV7-2 and TRBJ2-1; D is possibly TRBD1 (5 bases). V gave up 5 bases and J gave up 0 bases, with 14 bases separating them. The CDR3 runs 16 residues. From germline, CDR1 is SGHTA and CDR2 FQGNSA. CDR3 DNA: TGTGCCAGCAGCCCACGACAGACGAGCTCCTACAATGAGCAGTTCTTC. Translation: CASSPRQTSSYNEQFF.

The chain uses TRBV2 and TRBJ2-7; D gene unclear. This CDR3 is built from 11 residues. Deletions cut 2 bases from V and 4 bases from J, with 3 bases between. Germline-derived CDR1 and CDR2 are SNHLY and FYNNEI. As DNA, the CDR3 is TGTGCCAGCAGTGAACTATACGAGCAGTACTTC. This sequence encodes CASSELYEQYF.

The V gene is TRBV20-1, the J gene TRBJ2-7; weak D call: TRBD1 (5 bases). The CDR3 runs 14 residues. The V gene lost 3 bases and the J gene lost 0 bases, with 12 bases spanning the gap. From germline, CDR1 is DFQATT and CDR2 SNEGSKA (reference sequence). The CDR3 DNA follows: TGCAGTGCTAGTAACAGGCTATCCTCCTACGAGCAGTACTTC. This encodes CSASNRLSSYEQYF.